Sequencing of this TCR beta chain was carried out in a study of CD8 T cells in ankylosing spondylitis (dated by TCRdb to about 2017). With regard to the full study: T cell receptor beta repertoires were profiled in healthy donors and ankylosing spondylitis patients so that disease-linked TCR variants could be found. The whole study cohort included 108 healthy donors and over 20 ankylosing spondylitis patients. Peripheral blood samples were taken, and synovial fluid was additionally collected from ankylosing spondylitis patients.

Counted from cysteine to phenylalanine, this CDR3 has 12 amino acids. The entry retains the CDR3 DNA only, 36 bases that are in frame from base 1. Relative to germline, V is 4 bases shorter and J is 3 bases shorter, with 8 bases between their ends. Based on the germline V gene, the CDR1 and CDR2 sequences are SGHRS and YFSETQ. Results the study describes overall, beyond this receptor: Some motif variants were previously reported in synovial fluid and blood of reactive arthritis patients, suggesting common disease-initiation mechanisms. The disease-linked clones had a CD8+ phenotype and were found at relatively low frequencies in peripheral blood. Blood from ankylosing spondylitis patients appeared to be characterized by a TCR beta motif composed of eight highly homologous amino acid variants. The disease-linked clones were reported to be significantly enriched in matched synovial fluid samples from ankylosing spondylitis patients.

Sequencing was carried out with an Illumina HiSeq 2500. Quantitative 5'-RACE with molecular barcodes was used to prepare TCR beta libraries. The paper's processing steps were these. To identify disease-linked TCR variants, a new computational method was used, one built on a probabilistic model of VDJ rearrangement. The public reads were reprocessed in TCRdb via fastp at Q25 and MiXCR, keeping in-frame beta chains. Each CDR3 protein gets just one entry, which takes the most common genes and DNA from the rows behind it. It is TCRdb's table, rather than the study itself, that gives the V and J calls and clone size. This sample lists tens of thousands of distinct CDR3 sequences; 27% were detected once. Jointly, the top ten make up roughly 60% of the sample. For this clonotype: Its antigen is currently not known. There are no base qualities to consult, and no much larger clone falls within one base.

The rearrangement joined TRBV5-1 to TRBJ2-7, with the D gene not clear enough to name. Sequencing was done on a sample of blood, either unsorted or a sorted T cell fraction (not recorded which). The source is a male donor with ankylosing spondylitis or in good health (not recorded which). CDR3 region: CASSLLGYEQYF. The bases read TGCGCCAGCAGCCTATTAGGCTACGAGCAGTACTTC.